Following are 5 T cell receptor beta chains from one sample sequenced in a study of molecular identifiers for immune sequencing clone quantification. One entry per CDR3 protein, called by TCRdb with MiXCR from the PCR reads. The table shows 50,000 to 65,000 distinct CDR3 sequences, with around 27% occurring only once. The sample was naive CD8+ T cells from blood, with Jurkat cell RNA spiked in. Subset specified: FACS-sorted CD8+CD4-CCR7+CD45RA+ naive T cells. The receptors originated from a human donor in good health. Some libraries in this study had Jurkat cell RNA spiked in.

In the case of this clonotype: The conserved final phenylalanine or tryptophan is absent from the CDR3, which likely points to a read error. The V and J genes are TRBV9 and TRBJ1-5, with D uncertain. This CDR3 comprises 14 residues. Germline values: CDR1 SGDLS, CDR2 YYNGEE. CDR3 region: CASSVGGENQHQHY. The DNA of the CDR3 is TGTGCCAGCAGCGTAGGAGGTGAGAATCAGCACCAGCATTAT.

This clonotype was observed many times. This chain joins TRBV2 and TRBJ2-1, with a weak D call TRBD1 (6 bases). Trimming left V 7 bases short and J 6 bases short, with 13 bases between. Germline V lookup: CDR1 SNHLY, CDR2 FYNNEI. The CDR3 consists of 13 residues. The CDR3 coding sequence is TGTGCCAGCAACGGACAGCTTAGCAATGAGCAGTTCTTC. Protein: CASNGQLSNEQFF.

This clonotype has a count of ten or more. V gene TRBV12-3 or TRBV12-4 combines with J gene TRBJ2-7; 8 bases match TRBD1. J was trimmed by 6 bases and V by 10 bases; bases with no gene match: 8. The CDR3 extends over 12 amino acids. As DNA, the CDR3 is TGTGCCACCTCCCGGACAGGGCCCGAGCAGTACTTC. Translating it yields CATSRTGPEQYF.

Comment on this clonotype: The conserved phenylalanine or tryptophan is not found at the CDR3 terminus, so this likely reflects a read error. This rearrangement joins TRBV18 to TRBJ2-7, with D perhaps TRBD1 (6 bases). The CDR3 has 14 amino acids. V dropped 6 bases and J dropped 2 bases, with 14 bases sitting between them. Germline-derived CDR1 and CDR2 are KGHSH and LQKENI. CDR3 region: CASSHRDLPYEQYS. The CDR3 nucleotides are TGTGCCAGCTCCCACAGGGATTTGCCCTACGAGCAGTACTCC.

Concerning this clonotype itself: A much larger clone is a single base away; this may be a read error. The chain combines TRBV27 with TRBJ1-1; TRBD1 matches 7 bases. The CDR3 has 12 amino acids. V lost 8 bases, J lost 4 bases, and 4 bases stayed unmatched. Germline CDR1 MNHEY, CDR2 SMNVEV (reference sequence). In nucleotides, the CDR3 is TGTGCCAGCGCGGACAGGATCACTGAAGCTTTCTTT. It encodes CASADRITEAFF.